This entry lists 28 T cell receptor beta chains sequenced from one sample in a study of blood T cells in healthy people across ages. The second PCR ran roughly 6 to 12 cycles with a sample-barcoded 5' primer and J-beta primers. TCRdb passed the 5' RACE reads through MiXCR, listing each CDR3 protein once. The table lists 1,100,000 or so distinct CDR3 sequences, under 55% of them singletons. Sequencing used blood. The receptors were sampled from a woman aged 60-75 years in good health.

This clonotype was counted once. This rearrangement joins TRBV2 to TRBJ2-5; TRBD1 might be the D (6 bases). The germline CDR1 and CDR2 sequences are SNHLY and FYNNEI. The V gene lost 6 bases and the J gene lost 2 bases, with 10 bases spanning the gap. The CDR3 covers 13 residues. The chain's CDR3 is CASRPGEQETQYF. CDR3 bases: TGTGCCAGCAGGCCAGGGGAACAAGAGACCCAGTACTTC.

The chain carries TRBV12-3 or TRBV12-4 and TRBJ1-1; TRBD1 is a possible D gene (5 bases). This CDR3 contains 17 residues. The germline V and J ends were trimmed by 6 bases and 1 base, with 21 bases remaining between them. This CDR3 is CASSMGGNFGGNTEAFF. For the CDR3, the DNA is TGTGCCAGCAGCATGGGGGGGAACTTCGGGGGGAACACTGAAGCTTTCTTT.

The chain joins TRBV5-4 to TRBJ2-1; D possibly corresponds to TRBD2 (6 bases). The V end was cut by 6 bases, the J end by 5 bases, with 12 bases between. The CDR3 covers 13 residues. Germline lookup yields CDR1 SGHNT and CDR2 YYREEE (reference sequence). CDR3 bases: TGTGCCAGCATCCATAGCGGAAACAATGAGCAGTTCTTC. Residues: CASIHSGNNEQFF.

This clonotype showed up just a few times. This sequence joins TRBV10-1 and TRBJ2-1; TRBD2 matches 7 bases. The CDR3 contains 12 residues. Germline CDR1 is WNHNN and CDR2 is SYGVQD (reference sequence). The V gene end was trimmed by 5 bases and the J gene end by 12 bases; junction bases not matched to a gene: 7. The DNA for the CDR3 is TGCGCCAGCAGTCCTAGCGGTGGCGGGCAGTTCTTC. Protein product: CASSPSGGGQFF.

The CDR3 spells CASSPITGVGNEQFF. In DNA, the CDR3 is TGCGCCAGCAGCCCCATTACAGGGGTCGGCAATGAGCAGTTCTTC. The chain couples TRBV5-1 to TRBJ2-1, with 7 bases fitting TRBD1. Trimming removed 4 bases from V and 6 bases from J; junction bases left unmatched: 10. CDR1 and CDR2 (germline): SGHRS, YFSETQ. This CDR3 spans 15 amino acids.

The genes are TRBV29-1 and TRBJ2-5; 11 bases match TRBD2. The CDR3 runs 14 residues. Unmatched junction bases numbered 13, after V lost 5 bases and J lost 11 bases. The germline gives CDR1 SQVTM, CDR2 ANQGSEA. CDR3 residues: CSVINSGRGNEQYF. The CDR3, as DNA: TGCAGCGTTATCAATAGCGGGAGGGGGAATGAGCAGTACTTC.

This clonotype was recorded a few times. This chain's CDR3 is CASSSQTKTYEQYF. In DNA, the CDR3 is TGTGCCAGCAGCTCCCAGACTAAAACCTACGAGCAGTACTTC. The chain recombines TRBV7-9 with TRBJ2-7, with TRBD2 as a possible D gene (5 bases). V lost 4 bases, J lost 2 bases, and 12 bases lay in between. Germline CDR1 reads SEHNR; CDR2 reads FQNEAQ (reference sequence). This CDR3 region has 14 residues.

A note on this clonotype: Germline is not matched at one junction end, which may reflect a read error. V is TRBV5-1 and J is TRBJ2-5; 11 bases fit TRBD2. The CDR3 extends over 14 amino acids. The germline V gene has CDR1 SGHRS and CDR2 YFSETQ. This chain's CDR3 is CASSLASGGETQYF. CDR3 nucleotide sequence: TGTGCCAGCAGCTTAGCTAGCGGGGGGGAGACCCAGTACTTC.

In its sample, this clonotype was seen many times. The DNA for the CDR3 is TGTGCCATCAGTGGTAACCGGGACACTTACGAGCAGTACTTC. Translating it yields CAISGNRDTYEQYF. This chain uses TRBV10-3 with TRBJ2-7, with D perhaps TRBD1 (6 bases). Trimming pared 4 bases from V and 4 bases from J, leaving 14 bases between. This CDR3 is 14 amino acids long. CDR1 and CDR2 (germline): ENHRY, SYGVKD.

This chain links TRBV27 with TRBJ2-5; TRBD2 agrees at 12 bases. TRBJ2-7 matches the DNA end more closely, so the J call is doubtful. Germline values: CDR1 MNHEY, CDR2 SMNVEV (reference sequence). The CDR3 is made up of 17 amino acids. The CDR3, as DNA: TGTGCCAGCAGTTTGGGGTTACTAGCGGGAGGCCGGGACGAGCAGTACTTC. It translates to CASSLGLLAGGRDEQYF.

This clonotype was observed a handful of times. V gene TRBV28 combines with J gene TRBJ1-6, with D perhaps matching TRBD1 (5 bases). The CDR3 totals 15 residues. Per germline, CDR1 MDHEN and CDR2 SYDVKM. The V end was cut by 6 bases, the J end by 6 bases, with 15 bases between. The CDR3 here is CASSPPRGSNSPLHF. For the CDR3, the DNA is TGTGCCAGCAGCCCCCCACGGGGGAGTAATTCACCCCTCCACTTT.

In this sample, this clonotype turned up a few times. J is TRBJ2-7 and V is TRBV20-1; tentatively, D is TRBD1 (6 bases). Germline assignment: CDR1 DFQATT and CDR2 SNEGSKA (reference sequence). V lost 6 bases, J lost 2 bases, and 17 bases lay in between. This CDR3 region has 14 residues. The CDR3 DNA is TGCAGTGCCGAAACCTCCCGACAGGCCTACGAGCAGTACTTC. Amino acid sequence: CSAETSRQAYEQYF.

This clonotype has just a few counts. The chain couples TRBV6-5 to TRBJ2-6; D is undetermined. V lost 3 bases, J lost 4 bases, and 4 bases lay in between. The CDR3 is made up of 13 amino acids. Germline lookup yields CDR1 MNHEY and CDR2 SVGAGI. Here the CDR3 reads CASSYRGANVLTF. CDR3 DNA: TGTGCCAGCAGTTATAGGGGGGCCAACGTCCTGACTTTC.

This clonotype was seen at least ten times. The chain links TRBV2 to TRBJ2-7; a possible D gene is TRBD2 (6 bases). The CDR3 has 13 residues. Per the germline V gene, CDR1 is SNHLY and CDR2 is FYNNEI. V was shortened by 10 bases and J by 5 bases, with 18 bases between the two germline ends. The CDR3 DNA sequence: TGTGCCACCCACGGAGGGATTCTAGACGAGCAGTACTTC. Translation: CATHGGILDEQYF.

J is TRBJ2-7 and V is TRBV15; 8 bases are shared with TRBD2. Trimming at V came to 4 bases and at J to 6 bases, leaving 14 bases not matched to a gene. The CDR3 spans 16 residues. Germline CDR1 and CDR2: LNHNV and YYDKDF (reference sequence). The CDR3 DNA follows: TGTGCCACCAGCACGAGGTTGGTGGGACTAGAGGGCGAGCAGTACTTC. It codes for CATSTRLVGLEGEQYF.

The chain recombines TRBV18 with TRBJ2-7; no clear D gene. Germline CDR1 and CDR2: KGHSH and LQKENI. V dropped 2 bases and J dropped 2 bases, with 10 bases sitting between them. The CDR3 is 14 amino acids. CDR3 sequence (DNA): TGTGCCAGCTCACCAAAAAAGGGAACCTACGAGCAGTACTTC. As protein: CASSPKKGTYEQYF.

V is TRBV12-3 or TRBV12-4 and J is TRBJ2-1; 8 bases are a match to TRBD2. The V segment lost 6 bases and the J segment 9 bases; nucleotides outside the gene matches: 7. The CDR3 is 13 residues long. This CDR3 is CASSRSGSAEQFF. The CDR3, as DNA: TGTGCCAGCAGCAGGAGCGGGAGTGCTGAGCAGTTCTTC.

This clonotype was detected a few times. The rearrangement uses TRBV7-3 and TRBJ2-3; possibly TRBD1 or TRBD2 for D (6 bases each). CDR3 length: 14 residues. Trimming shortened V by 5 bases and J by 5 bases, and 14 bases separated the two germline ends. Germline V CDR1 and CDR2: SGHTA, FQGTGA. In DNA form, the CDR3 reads TGTGCCAGCAGCCCAACGGGGGCGGAAGATACGCAGTATTTT. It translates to CASSPTGAEDTQYF.

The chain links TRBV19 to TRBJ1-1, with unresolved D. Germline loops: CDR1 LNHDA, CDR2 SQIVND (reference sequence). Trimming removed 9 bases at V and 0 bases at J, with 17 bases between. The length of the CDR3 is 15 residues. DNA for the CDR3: TGTGCCAGAAACACTCCGGGCCATTTGAACACTGAAGCTTTCTTT. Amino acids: CARNTPGHLNTEAFF.

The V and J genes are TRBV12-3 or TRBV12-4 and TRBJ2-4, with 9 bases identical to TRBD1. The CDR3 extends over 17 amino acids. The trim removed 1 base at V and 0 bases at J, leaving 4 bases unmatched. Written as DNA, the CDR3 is TGTGCCAGCAGTTTAGTGGGACAGGGAATAGCCAAAAACATTCAGTACTTC. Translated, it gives CASSLVGQGIAKNIQYF.

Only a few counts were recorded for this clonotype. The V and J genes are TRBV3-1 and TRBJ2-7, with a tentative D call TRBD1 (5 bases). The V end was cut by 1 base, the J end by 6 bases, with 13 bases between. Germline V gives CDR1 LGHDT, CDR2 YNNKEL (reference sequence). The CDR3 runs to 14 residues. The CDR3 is CASSQGVGALEQYF. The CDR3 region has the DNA TGTGCCAGCAGCCAAGGGGTAGGGGCGCTCGAGCAGTACTTC.

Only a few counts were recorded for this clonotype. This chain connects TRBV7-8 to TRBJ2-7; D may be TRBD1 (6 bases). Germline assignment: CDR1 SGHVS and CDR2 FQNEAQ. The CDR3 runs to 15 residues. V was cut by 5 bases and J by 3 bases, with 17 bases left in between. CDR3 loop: CASSLRQVGYYEQYF. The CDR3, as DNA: TGTGCCAGCAGCCTGCGACAGGTGGGGTACTACGAGCAGTACTTC.

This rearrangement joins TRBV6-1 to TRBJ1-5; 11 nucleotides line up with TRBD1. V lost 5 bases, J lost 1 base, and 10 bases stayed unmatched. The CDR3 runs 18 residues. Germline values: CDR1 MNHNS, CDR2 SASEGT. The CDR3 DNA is TGTGCCAGCAGTCCAGGACAGGGGGCTTCATCGAGCAATCAGCCCCAGCATTTT. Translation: CASSPGQGASSSNQPQHF.

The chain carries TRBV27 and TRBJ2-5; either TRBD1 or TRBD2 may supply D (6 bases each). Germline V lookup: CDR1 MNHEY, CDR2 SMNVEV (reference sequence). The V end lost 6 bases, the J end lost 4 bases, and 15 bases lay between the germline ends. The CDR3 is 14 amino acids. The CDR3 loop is CASSPRGRRETQYF. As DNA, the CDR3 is TGTGCCAGCAGCCCAAGGGGGAGGCGAGAGACCCAGTACTTC.

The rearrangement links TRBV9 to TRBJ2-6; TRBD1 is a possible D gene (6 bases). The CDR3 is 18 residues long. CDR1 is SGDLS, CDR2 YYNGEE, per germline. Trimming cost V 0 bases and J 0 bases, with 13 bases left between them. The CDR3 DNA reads TGTGCCAGCAGCGTAGTTACGGGACACCACTCTGGGGCCAACGTCCTGACTTTC. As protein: CASSVVTGHHSGANVLTF.

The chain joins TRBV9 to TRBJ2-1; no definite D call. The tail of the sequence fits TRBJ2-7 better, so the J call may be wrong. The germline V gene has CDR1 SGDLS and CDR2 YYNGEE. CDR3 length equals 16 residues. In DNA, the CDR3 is TGTGCCAGCAGCGTAGAGCCAGGCAGCTCCTACAATGAGCAGTACTTC. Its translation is CASSVEPGSSYNEQYF.

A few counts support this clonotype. Here the CDR3 reads CASSLHLSGTGGELFF. The CDR3 nucleotides are TGTGCCAGCAGCCTCCACCTTAGCGGGACCGGCGGGGAGCTGTTTTTT. V gene TRBV11-2 combines with J gene TRBJ2-2, with 8 bases fitting TRBD2. The CDR3 sequence is 16 residues long. CDR1 is SGHAT, CDR2 FQNNGV, per germline. V gave up 5 bases and J gave up 7 bases; unmatched junction bases: 12. The full variable domain, in which reference TRBV11-2 and TRBJ2-2 provide the parts outside the CDR3, is EAGVAQSPRYKIIEKRQSVAFWCNPISGHATLYWYQQILGQGPKLLIQFQNNGVVDDSQLPKDRFSAERLKGVDSTLKIQPAKLEDSAVYLCASSLHLSGTGGELFFGEGSRLTVL.

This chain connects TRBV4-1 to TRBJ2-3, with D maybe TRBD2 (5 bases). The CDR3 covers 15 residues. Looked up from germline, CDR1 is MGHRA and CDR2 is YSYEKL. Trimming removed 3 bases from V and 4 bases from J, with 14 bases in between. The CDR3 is CASSQEVVWSDTQYF. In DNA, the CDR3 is TGCGCCAGCAGCCAGGAGGTTGTGTGGTCAGATACGCAGTATTTT.